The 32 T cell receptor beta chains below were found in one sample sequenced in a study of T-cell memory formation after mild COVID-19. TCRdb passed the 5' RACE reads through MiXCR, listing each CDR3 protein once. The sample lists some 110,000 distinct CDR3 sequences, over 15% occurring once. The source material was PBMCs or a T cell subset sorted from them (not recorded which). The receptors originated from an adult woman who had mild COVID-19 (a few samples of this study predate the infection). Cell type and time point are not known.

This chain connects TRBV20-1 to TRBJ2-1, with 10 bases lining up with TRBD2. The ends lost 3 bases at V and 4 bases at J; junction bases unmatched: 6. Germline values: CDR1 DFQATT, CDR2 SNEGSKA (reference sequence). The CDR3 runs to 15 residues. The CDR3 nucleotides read TGCAGTGCTAGCGCTAGCGGGAGCTTTTACAATGAGCAGTTCTTC. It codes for CSASASGSFYNEQFF.

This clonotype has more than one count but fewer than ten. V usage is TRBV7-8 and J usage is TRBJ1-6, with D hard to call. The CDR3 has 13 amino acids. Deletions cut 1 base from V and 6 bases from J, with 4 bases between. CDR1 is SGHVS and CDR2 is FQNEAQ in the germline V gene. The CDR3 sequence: CASSLEFNSPLHF. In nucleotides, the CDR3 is TGTGCCAGCAGCTTAGAATTTAATTCACCCCTCCACTTT.

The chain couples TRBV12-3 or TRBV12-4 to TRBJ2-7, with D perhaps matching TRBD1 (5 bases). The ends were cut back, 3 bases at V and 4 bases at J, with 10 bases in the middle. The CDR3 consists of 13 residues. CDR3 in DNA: TGTGCCAGCAGTTTGGGGCCGAGTTACGAGCAGTACTTC. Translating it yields CASSLGPSYEQYF.

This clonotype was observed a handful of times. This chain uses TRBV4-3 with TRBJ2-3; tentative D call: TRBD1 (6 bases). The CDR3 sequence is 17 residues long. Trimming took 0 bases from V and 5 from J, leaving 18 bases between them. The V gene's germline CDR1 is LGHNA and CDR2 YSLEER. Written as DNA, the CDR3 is TGCGCCAGCAGCCAAGATCTTGGCAGGGGAACTGGAGATACGCAGTATTTT. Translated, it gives CASSQDLGRGTGDTQYF.

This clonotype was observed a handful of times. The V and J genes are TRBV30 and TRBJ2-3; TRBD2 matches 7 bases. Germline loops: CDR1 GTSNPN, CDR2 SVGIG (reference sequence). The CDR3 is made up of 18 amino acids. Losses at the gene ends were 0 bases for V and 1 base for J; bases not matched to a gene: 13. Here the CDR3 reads CAWSVRSGLVLGTDTQYF. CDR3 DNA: TGTGCCTGGAGTGTACGTTCAGGACTAGTCCTCGGCACAGATACGCAGTATTTT.

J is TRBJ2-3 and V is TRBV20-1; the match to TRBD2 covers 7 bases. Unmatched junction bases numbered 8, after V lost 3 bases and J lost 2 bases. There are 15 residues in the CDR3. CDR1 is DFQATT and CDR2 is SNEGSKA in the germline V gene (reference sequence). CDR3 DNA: TGCAGTGCTAGTGGTCTAGCGGAGACCACAGATACGCAGTATTTT. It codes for CSASGLAETTDTQYF.

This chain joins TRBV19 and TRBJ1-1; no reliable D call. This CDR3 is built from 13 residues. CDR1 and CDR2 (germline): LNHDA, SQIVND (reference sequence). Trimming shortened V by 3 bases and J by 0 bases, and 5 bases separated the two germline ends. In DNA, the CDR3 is TGTGCCAGTAGTATCCGACTGAACACTGAAGCTTTCTTT. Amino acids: CASSIRLNTEAFF.

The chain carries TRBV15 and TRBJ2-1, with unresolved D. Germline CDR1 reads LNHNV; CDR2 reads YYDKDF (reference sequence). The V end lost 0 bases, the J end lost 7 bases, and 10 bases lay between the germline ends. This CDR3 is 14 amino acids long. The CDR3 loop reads CATSRDGVTNEQFF. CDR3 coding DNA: TGTGCCACCAGCAGAGATGGGGTGACTAATGAGCAGTTCTTC.

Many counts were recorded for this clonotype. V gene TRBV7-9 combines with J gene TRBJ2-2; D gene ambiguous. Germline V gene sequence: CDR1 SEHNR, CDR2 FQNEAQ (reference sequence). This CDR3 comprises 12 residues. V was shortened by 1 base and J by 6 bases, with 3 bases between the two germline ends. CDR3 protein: CASSLVPGELFF. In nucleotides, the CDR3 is TGTGCCAGCAGCTTAGTCCCCGGGGAGCTGTTTTTT.

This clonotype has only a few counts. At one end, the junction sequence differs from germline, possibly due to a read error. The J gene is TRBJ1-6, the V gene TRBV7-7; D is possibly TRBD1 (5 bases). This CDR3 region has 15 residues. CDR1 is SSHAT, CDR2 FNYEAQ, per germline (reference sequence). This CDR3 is CASSQGPELNSPLHF. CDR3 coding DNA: TGTGCTAGCAGCCAGGGCCCAGAGTTGAATTCACCCCTCCACTTT.

The CDR3 protein is CASSPSGITYSGNTIYF. CDR3 DNA: TGTGCCAGCAGCCCCTCGGGGATCACATACTCTGGAAACACCATATATTTT. The V gene is TRBV7-2, the J gene TRBJ1-3; D gene ambiguous. From germline, CDR1 is SGHTA and CDR2 FQGNSA. Deletions cut 5 bases from V and 0 bases from J, with 17 bases between. CDR3 size: 17 residues.

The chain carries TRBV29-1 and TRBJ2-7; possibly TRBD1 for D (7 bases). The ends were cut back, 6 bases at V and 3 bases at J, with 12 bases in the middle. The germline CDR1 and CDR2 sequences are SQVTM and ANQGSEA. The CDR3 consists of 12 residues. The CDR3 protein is CSVWGDSYEQYF. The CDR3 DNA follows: TGCAGCGTCTGGGGGGACAGCTACGAGCAGTACTTC.

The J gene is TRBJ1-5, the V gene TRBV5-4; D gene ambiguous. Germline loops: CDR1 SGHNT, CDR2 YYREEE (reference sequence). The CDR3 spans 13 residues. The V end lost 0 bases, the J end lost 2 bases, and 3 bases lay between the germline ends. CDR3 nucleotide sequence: TGTGCCAGCAGCTTGGACGGCAATCAGCCCCAGCATTTT. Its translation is CASSLDGNQPQHF.

The CDR3 loop reads CASSLEGAAGDTQYF. The DNA of the CDR3 is TGCGCCAGCAGCTTGGAAGGAGCGGCCGGGGATACGCAGTATTTT. The chain is built from TRBV5-1 and TRBJ2-3; tentatively, D is TRBD2 (5 bases). Germline loops: CDR1 SGHRS, CDR2 YFSETQ. Trimming stripped 0 bases from V and 6 bases from J, with 14 bases between. This CDR3 region has 15 residues.

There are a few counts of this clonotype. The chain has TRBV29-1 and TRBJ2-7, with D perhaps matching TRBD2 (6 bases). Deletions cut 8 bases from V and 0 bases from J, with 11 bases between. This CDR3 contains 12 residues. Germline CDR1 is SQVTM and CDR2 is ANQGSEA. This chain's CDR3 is CSTRGSSYEQYF. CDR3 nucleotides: TGCAGCACCCGGGGGAGCTCCTACGAGCAGTACTTC.

The CDR3 protein is CASSLEGELNTEAFF. CDR3 nucleotides: TGTGCCAGCAGCTTGGAAGGGGAACTGAACACTGAAGCTTTCTTT. The chain combines TRBV5-5 with TRBJ1-1, with D perhaps TRBD1 (5 bases). Per germline, CDR1 SGHKS and CDR2 YYEKEE (reference sequence). This CDR3 has 15 residues. Trimming pared 0 bases from V and 0 bases from J, leaving 9 bases between.

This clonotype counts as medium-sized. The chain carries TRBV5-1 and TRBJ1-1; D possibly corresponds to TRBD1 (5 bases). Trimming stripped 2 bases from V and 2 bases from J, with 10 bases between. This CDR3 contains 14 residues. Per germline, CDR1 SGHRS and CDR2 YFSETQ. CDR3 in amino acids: CASSFWGTNTEAFF. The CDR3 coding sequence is TGCGCCAGCAGCTTTTGGGGGACTAACACTGAAGCTTTCTTT.

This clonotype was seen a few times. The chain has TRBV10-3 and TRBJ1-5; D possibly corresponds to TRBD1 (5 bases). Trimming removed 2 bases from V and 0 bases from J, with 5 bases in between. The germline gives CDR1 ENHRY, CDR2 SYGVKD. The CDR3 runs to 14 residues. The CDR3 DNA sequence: TGTGCCATCAGTGAGAGGGGTAGCAATCAGCCCCAGCATTTT. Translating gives CAISERGSNQPQHF.

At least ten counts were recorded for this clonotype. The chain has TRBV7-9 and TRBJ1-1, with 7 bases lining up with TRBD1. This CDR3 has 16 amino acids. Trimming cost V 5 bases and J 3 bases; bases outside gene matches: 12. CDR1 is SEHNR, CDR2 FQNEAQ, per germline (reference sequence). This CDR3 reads CASSPVSGTAHTEAFF. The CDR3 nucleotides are TGTGCCAGCAGCCCCGTTTCTGGGACAGCCCACACTGAAGCTTTCTTT. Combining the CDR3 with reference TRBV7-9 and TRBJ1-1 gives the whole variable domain DTGVSQNPRHKITKRGQNVTFRCDPISEHNRLYWYRQTLGQGPEFLTYFQNEAQLEKSRLLSDRFSAERPKGSFSTLEIQRTEQGDSAMYLCASSPVSGTAHTEAFFGQGTRLTVV.

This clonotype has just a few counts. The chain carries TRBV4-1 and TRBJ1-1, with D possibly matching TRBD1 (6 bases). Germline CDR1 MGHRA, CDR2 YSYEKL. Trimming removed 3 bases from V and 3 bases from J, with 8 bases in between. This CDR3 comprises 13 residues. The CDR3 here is CASSQGAYTEAFF. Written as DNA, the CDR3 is TGCGCCAGCAGCCAGGGGGCTTACACTGAAGCTTTCTTT.

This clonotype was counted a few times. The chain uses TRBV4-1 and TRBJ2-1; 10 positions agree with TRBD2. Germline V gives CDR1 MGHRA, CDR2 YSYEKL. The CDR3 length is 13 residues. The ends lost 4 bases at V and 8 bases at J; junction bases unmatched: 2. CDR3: CASSLGLAYEQFF. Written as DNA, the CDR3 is TGCGCCAGCAGCCTGGGACTAGCGTATGAGCAGTTCTTC.

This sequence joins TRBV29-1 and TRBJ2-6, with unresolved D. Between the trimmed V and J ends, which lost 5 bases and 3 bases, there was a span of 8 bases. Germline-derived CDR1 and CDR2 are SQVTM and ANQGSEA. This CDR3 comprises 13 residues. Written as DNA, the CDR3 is TGCAGCGTTCGGTTTGGTGGGGCCAACGTCCTGACTTTC. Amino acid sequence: CSVRFGGANVLTF. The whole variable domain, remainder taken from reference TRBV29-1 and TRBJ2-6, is SAVISQKPSRDICQRGTSLTIQCQVDSQVTMMFWYRQQPGQSLTLIATANQGSEATYESGFVIDKFPISRPNLTFSTLTVSNMSPEDSSIYLCSVRFGGANVLTFGAGSRLTVL.

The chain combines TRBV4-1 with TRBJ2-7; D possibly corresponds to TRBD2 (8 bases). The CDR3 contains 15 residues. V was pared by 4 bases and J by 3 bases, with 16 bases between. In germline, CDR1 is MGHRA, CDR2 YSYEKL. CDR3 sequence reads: CASSRGGGGLYEQYF. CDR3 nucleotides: TGCGCCAGCAGCCGAGGGGGCGGGGGGCTCTACGAGCAGTACTTC.

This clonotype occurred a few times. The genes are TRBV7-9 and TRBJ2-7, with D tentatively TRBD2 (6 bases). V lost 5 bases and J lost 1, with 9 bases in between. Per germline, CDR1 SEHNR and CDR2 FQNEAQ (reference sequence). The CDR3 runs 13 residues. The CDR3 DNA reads TGTGCCAGCAGCGATCGGGGGTCCTACGAGCAGTACTTC. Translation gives CASSDRGSYEQYF.

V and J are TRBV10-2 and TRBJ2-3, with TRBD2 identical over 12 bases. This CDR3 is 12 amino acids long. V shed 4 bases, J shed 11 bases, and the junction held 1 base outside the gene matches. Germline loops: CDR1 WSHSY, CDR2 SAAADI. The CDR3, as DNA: TGCGCCAGCAGTGCTAGCGGGGGGGGGCAGTATTTT. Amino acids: CASSASGGGQYF.

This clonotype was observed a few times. The CDR3 DNA reads as TGTGCCAGCAGATGGACAGGAGTGAACACTGAAGCTTTCTTT. Translating gives CASRWTGVNTEAFF. The chain recombines TRBV12-3 or TRBV12-4 with TRBJ1-1; the match to TRBD1 covers 7 bases. J lost 0 bases, V lost 6 bases, and 4 bases had no gene match. The CDR3 consists of 14 residues.

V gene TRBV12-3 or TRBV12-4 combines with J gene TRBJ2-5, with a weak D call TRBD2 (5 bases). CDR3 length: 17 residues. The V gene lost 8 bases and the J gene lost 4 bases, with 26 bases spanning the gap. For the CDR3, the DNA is TGTGCCAGCTCCCCGGACTTACCCAGTCTCGGCGGAGAGACCCAGTACTTC. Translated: CASSPDLPSLGGETQYF.

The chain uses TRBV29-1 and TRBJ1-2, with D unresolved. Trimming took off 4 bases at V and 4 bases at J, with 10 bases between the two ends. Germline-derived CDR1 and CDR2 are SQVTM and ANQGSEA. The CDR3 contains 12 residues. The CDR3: CSVGGKVYGYTF. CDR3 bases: TGCAGCGTTGGAGGGAAAGTCTATGGCTACACCTTC.

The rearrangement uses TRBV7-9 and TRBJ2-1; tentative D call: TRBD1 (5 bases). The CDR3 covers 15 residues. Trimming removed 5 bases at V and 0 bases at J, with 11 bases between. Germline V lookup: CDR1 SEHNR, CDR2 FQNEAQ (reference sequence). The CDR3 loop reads CASSVTESSYNEQFF. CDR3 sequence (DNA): TGTGCCAGCAGCGTGACAGAGAGCTCCTACAATGAGCAGTTCTTC.

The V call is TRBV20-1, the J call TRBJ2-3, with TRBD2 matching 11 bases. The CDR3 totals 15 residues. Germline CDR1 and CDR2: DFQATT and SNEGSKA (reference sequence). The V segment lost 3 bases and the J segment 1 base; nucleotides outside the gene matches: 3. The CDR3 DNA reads TGCAGTGCTAGGGGGACTAGCGGTCGCACAGATACGCAGTATTTT. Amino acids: CSARGTSGRTDTQYF.

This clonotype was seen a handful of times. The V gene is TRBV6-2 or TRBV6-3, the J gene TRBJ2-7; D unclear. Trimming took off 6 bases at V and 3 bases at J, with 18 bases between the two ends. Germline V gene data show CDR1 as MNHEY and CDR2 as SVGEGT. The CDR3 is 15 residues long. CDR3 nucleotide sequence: TGTGCCAGCAGATATACCGCCGCTCCTGTCTACGAGCAGTACTTC. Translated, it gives CASRYTAAPVYEQYF.

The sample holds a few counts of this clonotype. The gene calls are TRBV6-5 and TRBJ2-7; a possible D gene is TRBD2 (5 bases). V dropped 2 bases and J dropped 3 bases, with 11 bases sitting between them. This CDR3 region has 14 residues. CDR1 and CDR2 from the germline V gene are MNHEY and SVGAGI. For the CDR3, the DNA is TGTGCCAGCAGTTACACCGGACTGGTCTACGAGCAGTACTTC. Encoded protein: CASSYTGLVYEQYF.